A selection of T cell receptor beta chains follows, all from one sample in a study of blood T cell repertoires in COVID-19. This table comes from immunoSEQ multiplex PCR, and its TCRdb copy is limited to in-frame clones, with some not included. The sample records over 350,000 clones, roughly 90% being singletons. Input material: peripheral blood. These receptor sequences come from a woman aged 25 to 45 with active or convalescent COVID-19. CDR3s include the opening cysteine and the closing phenylalanine or tryptophan. A D gene is named only where the DNA matches it firmly. Only some rows state a clone size, as once, few, many or a class for expanded clones.

J gene,D gene,V gene,clone size,CDR3 length,CDR3 DNA,CDR3 protein
TRBJ2-2,TRBD1,TRBV3-1/TRBV3-2,.,15,TGTGCCAGCAGCCTCGGACAGGGGGCTGGCGGGGAGCTGTTTTTT,CASSLGQGAGGELFF
TRBJ1-5,.,TRBV3-1/TRBV3-2,.,13,TGTGCCAGCAGCCAAGATGCGGGGTGGCCCCAGCATTTT,CASSQDAGWPQHF
TRBJ2-2,TRBD1,TRBV6-6,.,14,TGTGCCAGCAAGGACAGGGATCGAGGCGGGGAGCTGTTTTTT,CASKDRDRGGELFF
TRBJ1-1,TRBD1,TRBV19,.,16,TGTGCCAGTAGTTCCGACACCGGGACAGGGAACACTGAAGCTTTCTTT,CASSSDTGTGNTEAFF
TRBJ1-1,TRBD1,TRBV6-5,once,14,TGTGCCAGCAGCTCCGACAGGGAGGACACTGAAGCTTTCTTT,CASSSDREDTEAFF
TRBJ2-5,TRBD1,TRBV2,few,14,TGTGCCAGCGTAAGACAGGGATCCTTCGAGACCCAGTACTTC,CASVRQGSFETQYF
TRBJ2-7,.,TRBV10-3,.,16,TGTGCCATCAGTGAGCCACCCCTAGGGGTAGGGTACGAGCAGTACTTC,CAISEPPLGVGYEQYF
TRBJ1-2,.,TRBV19,.,13,TGTGCCAGTAGTATAGGGGGCAGCTATGGCTACACCTTC,CASSIGGSYGYTF
TRBJ1-1,.,TRBV6-5,.,15,TGTGCCAGCAGTCTGACACCGTGGGAGGGTACTGAAGCTTTCTTT,CASSLTPWEGTEAFF
TRBJ1-1,.,TRBV6-4,.,17,TGTGCCAGCAGTGACTCTATTAATCTCCGGGAGAACACTGAAGCTTTCTTT,CASSDSINLRENTEAFF
TRBJ1-5,.,TRBV2,.,16,TGTGCCAGCAGTGAGGCGGGCCTTTTTAGCAATCAGCCCCAGCATTTT,CASSEAGLFSNQPQHF
TRBJ1-2,.,TRBV28,.,15,TGTGCCAGCAGGACTTCATTGGAGAATAACTATGGCTACACCTTC,CASRTSLENNYGYTF
TRBJ2-5,.,TRBV10-3,.,15,TGTGCCATCAGTGACCCCCGACTGCAACAAGAGACCCAGTACTTC,CAISDPRLQQETQYF
TRBJ1-2,.,TRBV6-5,.,15,TGTGCCAGCAGCCCCCGCAGCCAGGGCTACTATGGCTACACCTTC,CASSPRSQGYYGYTF
TRBJ2-7,.,TRBV7-2,.,14,TGTGCCAGCAGCTTAGGCTATGGCTCCTACGAGCAGTACTTC,CASSLGYGSYEQYF
TRBJ2-1,.,TRBV18,once,16,TGTGCCAGCTCACCACCGGAGGGCGGCGGACTCAATGAGCAGTTCTTC,CASSPPEGGGLNEQFF
TRBJ2-7,TRBD1,TRBV5-1,once,14,TGCGCCAGCAGCGCGGGACAGGACTTCTACGAGCAGTACTTC,CASSAGQDFYEQYF
TRBJ2-2,.,TRBV11-2,once,17,TGTGCCAGCAGCTTACGGTTAACAGGAGTTTCAGTAGGGGAGCTGTTTTTT,CASSLRLTGVSVGELFF
TRBJ2-7,TRBD2,TRBV5-3,.,17,TGTGCCAGAAGCTTTTTACTAGTCGGGGGGGCCTTATACGAGCAGTACTTC,CARSFLLVGGALYEQYF
TRBJ1-1,.,TRBV19,.,12,TGTGCCAGTAGTCCGTGGAACACTGAAGCTTTCTTT,CASSPWNTEAFF
TRBJ2-7,TRBD1,TRBV27,.,14,TGTGCCAGCAGTCTCGGACAGGGGCCTTACGAGCAGTACTTC,CASSLGQGPYEQYF
TRBJ1-2,TRBD1,TRBV4-2,.,17,TGTGCCAGCAGCCAAGATTGGACAGGACCAGCGGGCTATGGCTACACCTTC,CASSQDWTGPAGYGYTF
TRBJ2-1,.,TRBV18,.,14,TGTGCCAGCTCATACCTCCAACCGGGGAATGAGCAGTTCTTC,CASSYLQPGNEQFF
TRBJ1-2,.,TRBV19,.,10,TGTGCCAGTGGAGAATATGGCTACACCTTC,CASGEYGYTF
TRBJ2-5,TRBD2,TRBV7-9,.,12,TGTGCCAGCCGCGGGGGCCAAGAGACCCAGTACTTC,CASRGGQETQYF
TRBJ1-2,.,TRBV7-9,.,16,TGTGCCAGCACCCCAGGCCGGGAACAGCCTAACTATGGCTACACCTTC,CASTPGREQPNYGYTF
TRBJ2-1,.,TRBV24-1,.,15,TGTGCCACCAGTGATCCCCGGGGAGGCAACAATGAGCAGTTCTTC,CATSDPRGGNNEQFF
TRBJ1-5,.,TRBV6-6,.,16,TGTGCCAGCAGTTACGGATTAGGGAGCAGCAATCAGCCCCAGCATTTT,CASSYGLGSSNQPQHF
TRBJ2-7,TRBD1,TRBV6-2/TRBV6-3,.,17,TGTGCCAGCAGTTACTCGGTAGGGGGCCGGAGCTCCTACGAGCAGTACTTC,CASSYSVGGRSSYEQYF
TRBJ2-7,.,TRBV7-9,.,15,TGTGCCAGCAGCTTTCCATGGGACACCTCCTACGAGCAGTACTTC,CASSFPWDTSYEQYF
TRBJ1-5,TRBD1,TRBV6-1,.,16,TGTGCCAGCAGTGAAAGGGTAGGGGGCTTCCATCAGCCCCAGCATTTT,CASSERVGGFHQPQHF
TRBJ1-5,.,TRBV19,.,14,TGTGCCAGTAGTATTCAGGGGTCCAATCAGCCCCAGCATTTT,CASSIQGSNQPQHF
TRBJ1-2,.,TRBV3-1/TRBV3-2,.,16,TGTGCCAGCAGCTTAGGAACAGTCTATCCTAACTATGGCTACACCTTC,CASSLGTVYPNYGYTF
TRBJ1-5,TRBD1,TRBV12-3/TRBV12-4,.,13,TGTGCCAGCAGGAGCGGACAGGGTCTGACCCAGCATTTT,CASRSGQGLTQHF
TRBJ1-5,TRBD1,TRBV19,once,15,TGTGCCAGTAGGCGCACCGGGACAGAGAATCAGCCCCAGCATTTT,CASRRTGTENQPQHF
TRBJ1-6,TRBD1,TRBV4-2,.,18,TGTGCCAGCAGCCCCACCCCCGGGACAGGGGGCCATAATTCACCCCTCCACTTT,CASSPTPGTGGHNSPLHF
TRBJ1-5,.,TRBV12-3/TRBV12-4,.,12,TGTGCCAGCAGTTATCCCGATCAGCCCCAGCATTTT,CASSYPDQPQHF
TRBJ1-5,.,TRBV6-4,.,15,TGTGCCAGCAGTGAATCAGGGGACGGGTCTCAGCCCCAGCATTTT,CASSESGDGSQPQHF
TRBJ1-5,.,TRBV2,.,15,TGTGCCAGCAGGAGGGGGTTGGCATCGGATCAGCCCCAGCATTTT,CASRRGLASDQPQHF
TRBJ2-1,TRBD2,TRBV7-9,.,17,TGTGCCAGCACCCCCGGAGGTGCGGGGGGGCTCTACAATGAGCAGTTCTTC,CASTPGGAGGLYNEQFF